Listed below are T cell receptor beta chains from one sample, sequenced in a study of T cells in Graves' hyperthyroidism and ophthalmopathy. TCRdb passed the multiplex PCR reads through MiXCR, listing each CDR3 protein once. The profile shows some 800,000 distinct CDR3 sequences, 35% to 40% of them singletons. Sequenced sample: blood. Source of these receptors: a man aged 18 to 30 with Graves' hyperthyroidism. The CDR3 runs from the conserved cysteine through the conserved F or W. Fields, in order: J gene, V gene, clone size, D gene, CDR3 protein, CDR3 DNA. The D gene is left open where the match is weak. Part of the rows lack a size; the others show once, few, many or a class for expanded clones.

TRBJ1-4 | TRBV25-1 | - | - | CASVERAAGEKLFF | TGTGCCAGCGTTGAACGGGCCGCGGGTGAAAAACTGTTTTTT
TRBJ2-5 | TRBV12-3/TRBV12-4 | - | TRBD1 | CASSLMKGDRQFETQYF | TGTGCCAGCAGTTTAATGAAAGGGGACAGGCAGTTTGAGACCCAGTACTTC
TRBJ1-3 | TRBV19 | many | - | CASTTGGPGNTIYF | TGTGCCAGTACCACCGGGGGGCCTGGAAACACCATATATTTT
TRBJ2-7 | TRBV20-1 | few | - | CSARSAATRAYEQYF | TGCAGTGCTAGATCGGCGGCCACGCGGGCCTACGAGCAGTACTTC
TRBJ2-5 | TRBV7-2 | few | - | CASSLTGGSLGETQYF | TGTGCCAGCAGCCTAACTGGGGGCAGTTTAGGAGAGACCCAGTACTTC
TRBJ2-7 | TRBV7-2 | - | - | CASSLRAGWLYEQYF | TGTGCCAGCAGCTTAAGGGCGGGCTGGCTCTACGAGCAGTACTTC
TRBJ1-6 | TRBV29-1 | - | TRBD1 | CSVEGTGADSPLHF | TGCAGCGTTGAAGGGACAGGGGCCGATTCACCCCTCCACTTT
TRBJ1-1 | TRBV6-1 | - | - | CASTEREAFF | TGTGCCAGCACCGAAAGGGAGGCTTTCTTT
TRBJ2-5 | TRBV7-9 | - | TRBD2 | CASSWTSGSFQETQYF | TGTGCCAGCAGCTGGACTAGCGGGAGTTTCCAAGAGACCCAGTACTTC
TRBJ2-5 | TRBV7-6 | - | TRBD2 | CASGGSVAGETQYF | TGTGCCAGCGGCGGGTCGGTAGCGGGAGAGACCCAGTACTTC
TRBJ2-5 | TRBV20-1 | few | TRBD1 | CSATGQGDVSETQYF | TGCAGTGCTACGGGACAGGGGGACGTGAGTGAGACCCAGTACTTC
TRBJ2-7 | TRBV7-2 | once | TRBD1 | CASSSHRGLGEQYF | TGTGCCAGCAGCTCTCACAGGGGGTTAGGCGAGCAGTACTTC
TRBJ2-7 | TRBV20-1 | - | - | CSASKDSITYEQYF | TGCAGTGCTAGTAAGGACAGTATAACCTACGAGCAGTACTTC
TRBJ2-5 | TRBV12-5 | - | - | CASGLPTSETQYF | TGTGCTAGTGGTTTGCCGACTTCCGAGACCCAGTACTTC
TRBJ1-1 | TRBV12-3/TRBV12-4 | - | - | CASRIIVNTEAFF | TGTGCCAGCAGAATCATAGTGAACACTGAAGCTTTCTTT
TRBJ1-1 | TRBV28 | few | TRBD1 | CASRSGGSNTEAFF | TGTGCCAGCAGATCAGGGGGTTCGAACACTGAAGCTTTCTTT
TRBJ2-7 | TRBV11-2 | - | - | CASSLGPPGGYEQYF | TGTGCCAGCAGCTTAGGTCCCCCTGGGGGCTACGAGCAGTACTTC
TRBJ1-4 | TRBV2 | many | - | CASSEASGSKGVEKLFF | TGTGCCAGCAGTGAAGCGTCCGGGTCCAAAGGGGTGGAAAAACTGTTTTTT
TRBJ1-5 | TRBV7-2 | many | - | CATSWGSYSNQPQHF | TGTGCCACCTCGTGGGGGAGCTATAGCAATCAGCCCCAGCATTTT
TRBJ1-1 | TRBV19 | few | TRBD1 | CASSNDGTANTEAFF | TGTGCCAGTAGCAACGACGGGACAGCGAACACTGAAGCTTTCTTT
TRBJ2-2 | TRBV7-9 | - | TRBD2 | CASRGPSGTVRGGELFF | TGTGCCAGCAGAGGCCCTAGCGGAACAGTGAGGGGCGGGGAGCTGTTTTTT
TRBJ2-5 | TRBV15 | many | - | CATSRPNDQSQETQYF | TGTGCCACCAGCAGGCCCAATGATCAGAGTCAAGAGACCCAGTACTTC
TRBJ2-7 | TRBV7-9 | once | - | CASSLALYLEQYF | TGTGCCAGCAGCTTGGCTCTCTATCTGGAGCAGTACTTC
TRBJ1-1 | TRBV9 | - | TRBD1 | CASSGDREYDTEAFF | TGTGCCAGCAGCGGGGACAGGGAGTATGACACTGAAGCTTTCTTT
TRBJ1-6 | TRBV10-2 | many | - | CASQLGSSSYNSPLHF | TGCGCCAGCCAACTGGGCTCAAGCTCCTATAATTCACCCCTCCACTTT
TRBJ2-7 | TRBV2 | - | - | CASSDRGSNYNEQYF | TGTGCCAGCAGTGATCGCGGCTCAAACTACAATGAGCAGTACTTC
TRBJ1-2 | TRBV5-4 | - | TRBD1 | CASSTWTGEYTF | TGTGCCAGCAGCACTTGGACAGGGGAATACACCTTC
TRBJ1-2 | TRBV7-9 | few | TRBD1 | CASSLEGTVNYGYTF | TGCGCCAGCAGCCTCGAAGGGACAGTTAACTATGGCTACACCTTC
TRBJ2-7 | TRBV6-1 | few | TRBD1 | CASSPRGGLSEQYF | TGTGCCAGCAGTCCTAGAGGGGGCCTTTCTGAGCAGTACTTC
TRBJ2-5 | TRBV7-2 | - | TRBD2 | CASSLGGLAGSRGETQYF | TGTGCCAGCAGCTTAGGGGGACTAGCGGGGTCCCGTGGAGAGACCCAGTACTTC
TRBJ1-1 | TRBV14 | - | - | CASSQDPGVVTEAFF | TGTGCCAGCAGCCAAGACCCGGGGGTAGTCACTGAAGCTTTCTTT
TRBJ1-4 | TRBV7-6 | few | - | CASSPGGLDEKLFF | TGTGCCAGCAGCCCCGGGGGTCTGGATGAAAAACTGTTTTTT
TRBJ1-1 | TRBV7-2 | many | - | CASSFRTGGTEAFF | TGTGCCAGCAGCTTCCGGACCGGGGGCACTGAAGCTTTCTTT
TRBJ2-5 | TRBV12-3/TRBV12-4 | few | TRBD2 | CASSPTSGRAVETQYF | TGTGCCAGCAGCCCGACTAGCGGGAGGGCCGTTGAGACCCAGTACTTC
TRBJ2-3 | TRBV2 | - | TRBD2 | CASSEASGYTDTQYF | TGTGCCAGCAGTGAGGCTAGCGGCTACACAGATACGCAGTATTTT
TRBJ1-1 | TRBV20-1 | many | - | CSARMTGGGTEAFF | TGCAGTGCTAGAATGACAGGTGGTGGAACTGAAGCTTTCTTT
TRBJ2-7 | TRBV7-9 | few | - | CASSPLDTRSYEQYF | TGTGCCAGCAGCCCATTGGACACCCGCTCCTACGAGCAGTACTTC
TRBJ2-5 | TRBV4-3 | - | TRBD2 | CASSQLAGRQETQYF | TGCGCCAGCAGCCAGTTAGCGGGACGCCAAGAGACCCAGTACTTC
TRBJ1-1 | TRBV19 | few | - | CASSTEDRQTLNTEAFF | TGTGCCAGTAGTACCGAAGACAGGCAGACTTTGAACACTGAAGCTTTCTTT
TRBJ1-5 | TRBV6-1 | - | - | CAHRSGSETQHF | TGTGCCCACCGGAGCGGGAGTGAGACCCAGCATTTT
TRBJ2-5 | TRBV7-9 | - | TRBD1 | CASSPGTGEQPQYF | TGTGCCAGCAGCCCAGGGACAGGGGAGCAGCCCCAGTACTTC
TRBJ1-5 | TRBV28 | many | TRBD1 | CASRTGNQPQHF | TGTGCCAGCCGGACAGGAAATCAGCCCCAGCATTTT
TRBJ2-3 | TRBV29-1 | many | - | CSVWTGGGDTQYF | TGCAGCGTGTGGACAGGAGGGGGAGATACGCAGTATTTT
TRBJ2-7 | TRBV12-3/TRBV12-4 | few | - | CASSVASPYEQYF | TGTGCCAGCAGTGTTGCCAGCCCCTACGAGCAGTACTTC
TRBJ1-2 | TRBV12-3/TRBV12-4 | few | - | CASSHRDFYGYTF | TGTGCCAGCAGTCACAGGGACTTTTATGGCTACACCTTC
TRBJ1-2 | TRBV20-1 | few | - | CSATTGTIYGYTF | TGCAGTGCTACAACCGGGACCATCTATGGCTACACCTTC
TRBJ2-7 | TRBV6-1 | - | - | CASSEATSATYEQYF | TGTGCCAGCAGTGAAGCGACATCAGCTACCTACGAGCAGTACTTC
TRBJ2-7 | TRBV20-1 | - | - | CSARDLGGAAYEQYF | TGCAGTGCTAGAGACCTTGGTGGCGCAGCCTACGAGCAGTACTTC
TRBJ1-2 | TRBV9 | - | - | CASSEGWSYTF | TGTGCCAGCAGCGAGGGATGGAGCTACACCTTC
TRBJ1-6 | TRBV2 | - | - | CASNELQKNSPLHF | TGTGCCAGCAACGAGCTACAGAAGAATTCACCCCTCCACTTT
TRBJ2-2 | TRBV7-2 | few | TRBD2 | CASSPVAGNLALGELFF | TGTGCCAGCAGCCCAGTAGCGGGGAACTTGGCTCTCGGGGAGCTGTTTTTT